Included here is one TCR beta chain sequence, with context. The antigen is unknown. Primers included in the PCR were 60 Vbeta and 13 Jbeta primers. Clones were sequenced by immunoSEQ multiplex PCR, and TCRdb holds only the in-frame ones, with some missing. In the table there are about 41,000 clones, around 85% of which are singletons. The data derive from a study of cytomegalovirus exposure and HLA in healthy donors. Overall study results and limits: Across HLA loci, a later analysis found differing TCR association rates, with DRB1 most and HLA-C fewest. In vitro assays verified that three CMV-associated chains recognized CMV antigens specifically. A later analysis linked a missense variant in DCLRE1C to the trimming of TCR beta V and J genes.

The sequencing input was PBMCs. The sequence was obtained from a man between 45 and 60 years old in good health and CMV-seronegative.

The CDR3 DNA reads TGCGCCAGCAGCCAGTTACAGGGGGTGAGGACCGGGGAGCTGTTTTTT. It is translated as CASSQLQGVRTGELFF. The chain has TRBV4-3 and TRBJ2-2, with TRBD1 matching 8 bases. Trimming took 3 bases from V and 5 from J; bases not matched to a gene: 8. The CDR3 is 16 amino acids. The germline V gene has CDR1 LGHNA and CDR2 YSLEER.